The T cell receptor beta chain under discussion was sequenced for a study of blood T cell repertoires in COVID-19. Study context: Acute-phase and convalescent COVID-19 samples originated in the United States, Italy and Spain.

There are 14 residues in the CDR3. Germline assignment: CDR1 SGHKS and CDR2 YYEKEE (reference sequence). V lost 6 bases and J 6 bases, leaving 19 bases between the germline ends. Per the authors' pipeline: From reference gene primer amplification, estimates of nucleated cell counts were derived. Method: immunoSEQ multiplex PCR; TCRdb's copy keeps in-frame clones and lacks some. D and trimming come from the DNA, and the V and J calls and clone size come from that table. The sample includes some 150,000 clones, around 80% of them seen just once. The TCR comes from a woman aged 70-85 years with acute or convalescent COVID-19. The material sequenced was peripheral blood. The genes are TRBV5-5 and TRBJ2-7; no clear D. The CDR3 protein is CASIPPGYPSEQYF. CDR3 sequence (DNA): TGTGCCAGCATCCCTCCCGGTTATCCCTCCGAGCAGTACTTC.